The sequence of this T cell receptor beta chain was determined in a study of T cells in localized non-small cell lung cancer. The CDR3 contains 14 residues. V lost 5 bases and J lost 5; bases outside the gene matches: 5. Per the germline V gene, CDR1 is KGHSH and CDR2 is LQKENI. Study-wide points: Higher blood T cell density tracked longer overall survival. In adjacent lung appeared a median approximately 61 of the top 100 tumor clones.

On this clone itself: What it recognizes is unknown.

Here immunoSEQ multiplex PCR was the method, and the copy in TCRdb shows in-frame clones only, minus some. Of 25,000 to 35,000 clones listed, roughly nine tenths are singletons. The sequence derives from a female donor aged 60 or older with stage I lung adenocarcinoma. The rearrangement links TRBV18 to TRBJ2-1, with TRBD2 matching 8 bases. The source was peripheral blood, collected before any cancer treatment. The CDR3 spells CASSIAGNHNEQFF. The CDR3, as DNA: TGTGCCAGCTCAATAGCGGGGAACCACAATGAGCAGTTCTTC.